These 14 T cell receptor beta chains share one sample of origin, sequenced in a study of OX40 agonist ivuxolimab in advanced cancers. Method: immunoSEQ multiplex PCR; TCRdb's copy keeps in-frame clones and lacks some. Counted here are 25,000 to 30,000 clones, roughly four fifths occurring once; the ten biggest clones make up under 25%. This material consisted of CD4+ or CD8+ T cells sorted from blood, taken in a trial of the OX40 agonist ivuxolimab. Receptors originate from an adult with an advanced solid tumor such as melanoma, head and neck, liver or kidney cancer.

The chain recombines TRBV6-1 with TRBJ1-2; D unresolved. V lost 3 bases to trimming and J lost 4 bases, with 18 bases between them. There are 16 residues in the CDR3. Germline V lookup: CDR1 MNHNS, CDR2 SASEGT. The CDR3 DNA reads TGTGCCAGCAGTGACCGGTGGGCCTACCCGGGCTATGGCTACACCTTC. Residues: CASSDRWAYPGYGYTF.

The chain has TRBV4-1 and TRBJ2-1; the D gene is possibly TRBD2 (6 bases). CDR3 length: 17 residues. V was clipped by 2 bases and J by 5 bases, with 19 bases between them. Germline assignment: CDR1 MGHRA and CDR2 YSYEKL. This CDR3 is CASSQQGLRIINNEQFF. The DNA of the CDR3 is TGCGCCAGCAGCCAACAGGGACTTCGCATAATTAACAATGAGCAGTTCTTC.

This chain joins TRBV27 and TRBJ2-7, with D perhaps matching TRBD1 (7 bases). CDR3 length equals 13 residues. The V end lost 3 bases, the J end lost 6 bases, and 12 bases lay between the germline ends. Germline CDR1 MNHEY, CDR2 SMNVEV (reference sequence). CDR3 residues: CASSFSQGGEQYF. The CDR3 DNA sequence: TGTGCCAGCAGTTTCAGCCAGGGGGGCGAGCAGTACTTC.

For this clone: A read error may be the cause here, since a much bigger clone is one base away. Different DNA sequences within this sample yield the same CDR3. The CDR3 is CASSLFGSSYEQYF. The CDR3 nucleotides read TGTGCCAGCAGTTTATTCGGCAGCTCCTACGAGCAGTACTTC. V usage is TRBV28 and J usage is TRBJ2-7; D not resolved. CDR3 length: 14 residues. Trimming removed 1 base at V and 0 bases at J, with 7 bases between. Germline CDR1 MDHEN, CDR2 SYDVKM.

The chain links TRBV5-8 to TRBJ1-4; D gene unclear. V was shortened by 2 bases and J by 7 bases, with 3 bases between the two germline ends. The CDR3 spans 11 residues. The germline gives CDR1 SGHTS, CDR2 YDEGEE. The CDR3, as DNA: TGTGCCAGCAGCTTTGGTGAAAAACTGTTTTTT. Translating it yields CASSFGEKLFF.

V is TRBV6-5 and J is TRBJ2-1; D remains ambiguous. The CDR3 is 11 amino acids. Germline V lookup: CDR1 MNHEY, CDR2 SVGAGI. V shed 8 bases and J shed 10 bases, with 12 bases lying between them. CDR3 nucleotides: TGTGCCAGCTCCCTGGGGTTAGAGCAGTTCTTC. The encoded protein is CASSLGLEQFF.

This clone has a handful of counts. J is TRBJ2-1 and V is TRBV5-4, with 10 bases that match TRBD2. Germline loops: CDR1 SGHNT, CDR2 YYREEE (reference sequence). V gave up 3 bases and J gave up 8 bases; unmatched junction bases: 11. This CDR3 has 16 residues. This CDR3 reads CASSSEAGGPPDEQFF. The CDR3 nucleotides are TGTGCCAGCAGCTCGGAAGCGGGGGGGCCCCCCGATGAGCAGTTCTTC.

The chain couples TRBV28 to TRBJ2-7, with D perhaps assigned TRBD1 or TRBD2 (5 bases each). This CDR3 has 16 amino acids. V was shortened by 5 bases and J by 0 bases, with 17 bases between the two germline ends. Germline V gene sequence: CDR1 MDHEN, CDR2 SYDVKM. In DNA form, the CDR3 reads TGTGCCAGCAGTCCTTGGGGACCTATGGGCTCCTACGAGCAGTACTTC. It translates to CASSPWGPMGSYEQYF.

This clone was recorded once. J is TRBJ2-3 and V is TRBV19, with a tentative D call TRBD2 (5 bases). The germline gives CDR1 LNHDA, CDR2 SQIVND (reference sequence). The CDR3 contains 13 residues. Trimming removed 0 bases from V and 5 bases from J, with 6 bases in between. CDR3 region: CASSIERGDTQYF. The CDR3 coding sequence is TGTGCCAGTAGTATAGAACGGGGAGATACGCAGTATTTT. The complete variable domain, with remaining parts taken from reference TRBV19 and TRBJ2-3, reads DGGITQSPKYLFRKEGQNVTLSCEQNLNHDAMYWYRQDPGQGLRLIYYSQIVNDFQKGDIAEGYSVSREKKESFPLTVTSAQKNPTAFYLCASSIERGDTQYFGPGTRLTVL.

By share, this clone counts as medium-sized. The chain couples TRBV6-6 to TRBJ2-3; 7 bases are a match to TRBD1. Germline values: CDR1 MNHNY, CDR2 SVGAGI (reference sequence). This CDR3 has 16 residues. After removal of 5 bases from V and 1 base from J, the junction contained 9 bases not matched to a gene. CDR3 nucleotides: TGTGCCAGCAGTCCCCAGGGGGTTCGTGGCACAGATACGCAGTATTTT. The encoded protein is CASSPQGVRGTDTQYF.

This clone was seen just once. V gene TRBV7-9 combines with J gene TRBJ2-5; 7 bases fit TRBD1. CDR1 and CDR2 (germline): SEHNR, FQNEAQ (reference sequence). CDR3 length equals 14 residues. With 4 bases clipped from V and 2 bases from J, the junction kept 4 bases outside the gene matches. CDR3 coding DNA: TGTGCCAGCAGCTGGATGGGACAGCAAGAGACCCAGTACTTC. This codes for CASSWMGQQETQYF.

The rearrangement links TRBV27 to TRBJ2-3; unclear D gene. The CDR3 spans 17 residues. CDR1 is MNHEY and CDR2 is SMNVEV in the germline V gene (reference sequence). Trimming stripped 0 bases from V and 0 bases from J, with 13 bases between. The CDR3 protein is CASSLSLPTLSTDTQYF. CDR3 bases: TGTGCCAGCAGTTTATCGCTTCCGACACTAAGCACAGATACGCAGTATTTT.

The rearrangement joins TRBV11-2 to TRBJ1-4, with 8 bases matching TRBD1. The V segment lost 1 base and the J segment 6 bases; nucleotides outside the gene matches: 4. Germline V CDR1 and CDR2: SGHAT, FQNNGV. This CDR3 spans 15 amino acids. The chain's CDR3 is CASSLVAGGDEKLFF. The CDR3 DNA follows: TGTGCCAGCAGCTTAGTGGCAGGGGGCGATGAAAAACTGTTTTTT.

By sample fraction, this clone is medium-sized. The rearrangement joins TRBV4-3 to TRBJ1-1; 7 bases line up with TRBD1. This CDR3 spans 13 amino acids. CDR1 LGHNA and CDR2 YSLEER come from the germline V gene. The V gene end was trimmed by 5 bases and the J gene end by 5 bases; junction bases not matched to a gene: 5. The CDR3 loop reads CASSRGPGTEAFF. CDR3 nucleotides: TGCGCCAGCAGCAGGGGGCCGGGGACTGAAGCTTTCTTT.